This T cell receptor (beta chain) originates from a study of cytomegalovirus exposure and HLA in healthy donors. PCR used 60 Vbeta primers and 13 Jbeta primers. TCRdb's copy holds only in-frame clones and misses some; the assay was immunoSEQ multiplex PCR. Here the sample spans 170,000 or so clones, around four fifths being singletons. Trimming removed 2 bases at V and 8 bases at J, with 9 bases between. CDR1 and CDR2 from the germline V gene are SGHAT and FQNNGV. The CDR3 length is 12 residues. What was sequenced was PBMCs. This sequence originates from a woman in her fifties or sixties in good health and CMV-seropositive. The rearrangement joins TRBV11-2 to TRBJ1-2; maybe TRBD1 (5 bases). This CDR3 reads CASSLSGRGYTF. CDR3 nucleotide sequence: TGTGCCAGCAGCTTATCAGGGCGGGGCTACACCTTC.